This passage covers 25 T cell receptor beta chains from one sample sequenced in a study of CD8 T cells in ankylosing spondylitis. MiXCR, run by TCRdb on the 5' RACE reads, gives a single entry per CDR3 protein. The sample yields 100,000 to 150,000 distinct CDR3 sequences, around 8.5% seen once. Sequencing was done on a sample of blood, either unsorted or a sorted T cell fraction (not recorded which). The origin of the receptors is a male donor with ankylosing spondylitis or in good health (not recorded which).

This clonotype was observed at least ten times. This chain uses TRBV20-1 with TRBJ2-5; 8 nucleotides line up with TRBD1. With 3 bases clipped from V and 4 bases from J, the junction kept 4 bases outside the gene matches. Germline CDR1 and CDR2: DFQATT and SNEGSKA (reference sequence). This CDR3 has 13 residues. This CDR3 is CSARDRVRETQYF. The CDR3 nucleotides read TGCAGTGCTAGGGACAGGGTCAGAGAGACCCAGTACTTC.

This clonotype occurred a few times. The chain is built from TRBV27 and TRBJ1-5, with 7 positions matching TRBD1. The V segment lost 4 bases and the J segment 0 bases; nucleotides outside the gene matches: 3. The germline V gene has CDR1 MNHEY and CDR2 SMNVEV (reference sequence). The CDR3 sequence is 15 residues long. CDR3 residues: CASSWGQNSNQPQHF. CDR3 DNA sequence: TGTGCCAGCAGTTGGGGACAGAATAGCAATCAGCCCCAGCATTTT.

This clonotype has ten or more counts. The V and J genes are TRBV29-1 and TRBJ2-1, with TRBD2 matching over 12 bases. Germline loops: CDR1 SQVTM, CDR2 ANQGSEA. The CDR3 is 16 residues long. Unmatched junction bases numbered 5, after V lost 4 bases and J lost 1 base. The CDR3 coding sequence is TGCAGCGTTGTAGGGACTAGCGGGCTGTCCTACAATGAGCAGTTCTTC. The encoded protein is CSVVGTSGLSYNEQFF.

This clonotype was observed many times. This chain links TRBV7-2 with TRBJ2-1; 11 nucleotides agree with TRBD2. The CDR3 is 15 amino acids. In germline, CDR1 is SGHTA, CDR2 FQGNSA. Trimming at V came to 1 base and at J to 9 bases, leaving 5 bases not matched to a gene. The CDR3 protein is CASSLGGLAGGEQFF. Written as DNA, the CDR3 is TGTGCCAGCAGCTTAGGGGGGCTAGCGGGAGGTGAGCAGTTCTTC.

The sample holds many counts of this clonotype. CDR3 loop: CSVEGHESSYNEQFF. The CDR3 nucleotides read TGCAGCGTTGAAGGGCACGAGAGCTCCTACAATGAGCAGTTCTTC. V gene TRBV29-1 combines with J gene TRBJ2-1; unclear D gene. This CDR3 has 15 amino acids. Trimming shortened V by 1 base and J by 0 bases, and 10 bases separated the two germline ends. Looked up from germline, CDR1 is SQVTM and CDR2 is ANQGSEA.

The chain uses TRBV4-3 and TRBJ2-7, with 9 bases identical to TRBD1. This CDR3 is built from 17 residues. Trimming cost V 0 bases and J 5 bases; bases outside gene matches: 11. Germline V gene data show CDR1 as LGHNA and CDR2 as YSLEER. CDR3: CASSQEPAGQGFDEQYF. The CDR3 DNA reads TGCGCCAGCAGCCAAGAGCCGGCGGGACAGGGTTTCGACGAGCAGTACTTC.

This clonotype was found many times. V gene TRBV20-1 combines with J gene TRBJ2-1; 11 positions match TRBD2. There are 15 residues in the CDR3. The J segment lost 2 bases and the V segment lost 4 bases, leaving 4 bases of the junction unmatched. Germline loops: CDR1 DFQATT, CDR2 SNEGSKA (reference sequence). CDR3 sequence: CSAKIAGGTYNEQFF. The CDR3 DNA is TGCAGTGCTAAGATAGCGGGAGGGACCTACAATGAGCAGTTCTTC.

The CDR3: CASSVVSSGNTGELFF. The CDR3 nucleotides are TGTGCCAGCAGCGTAGTTTCTAGCGGGAACACCGGGGAGCTGTTTTTT. This chain joins TRBV9 and TRBJ2-2; TRBD2 matches 7 bases. V gave up 0 bases and J gave up 1 base; unmatched junction bases: 3. CDR1 is SGDLS, CDR2 YYNGEE, per germline. CDR3 length: 16 residues.

This clonotype has a handful of counts. This CDR3 reads CASSFMTSAKTGELFF. The CDR3 region has the DNA TGTGCCAGCAGTTTTATGACTAGCGCAAAAACCGGGGAGCTGTTTTTT. The V call is TRBV12-3 or TRBV12-4, the J call TRBJ2-2; 8 nucleotides line up with TRBD2. The CDR3 sequence is 16 residues long. Trimming at V came to 3 bases and at J to 5 bases, leaving 8 bases not matched to a gene.

This clonotype was picked up many times. This chain uses TRBV20-1 with TRBJ2-5, with 8 bases aligning to TRBD1. V shed 5 bases and J 6 bases; nucleotides not matched to a gene: 5. The CDR3 has 12 amino acids. CDR1 is DFQATT, CDR2 SNEGSKA, per germline (reference sequence). DNA for the CDR3: TGCAGTGCTCCAGGGGGCGCCCAGACCCAGTACTTC. Translated, it gives CSAPGGAQTQYF.

The table lists this clonotype with a few counts. The chain links TRBV20-1 to TRBJ2-6, with D hard to call. Trimming stripped 4 bases from V and 0 bases from J, with 7 bases between. CDR3 length: 14 amino acids. Germline V gives CDR1 DFQATT, CDR2 SNEGSKA (reference sequence). The CDR3 region has the DNA TGCAGTGCTATGGACGTCTCTGGGGCCAACGTCCTGACTTTC. It translates to CSAMDVSGANVLTF.

This clonotype has more than one count but fewer than ten. The CDR3 sequence: CASSSLADYNEQFF. CDR3 sequence (DNA): TGTGCCAGCTCATCCCTAGCGGATTACAATGAGCAGTTCTTC. This chain joins TRBV18 and TRBJ2-1; TRBD2 matches at 7 bases. The CDR3 is made up of 14 amino acids. Germline assignment: CDR1 KGHSH and CDR2 LQKENI. V dropped 5 bases and J dropped 4; count of bases not matched to a gene: 5. Supplemented by reference TRBV18 and TRBJ2-1, the full variable domain reads NAGVMQNPRHLVRRRGQEARLRCSPMKGHSHVYWYRQLPEEGLKFMVYLQKENIIDESGMPKERFSAEFPKEGPSILRIQQVVRGDSAAYFCASSSLADYNEQFFGPGTRLTVL.

This clonotype was detected many times. The gene calls are TRBV20-1 and TRBJ2-3, with 7 positions matching TRBD2. Germline V gene data show CDR1 as DFQATT and CDR2 as SNEGSKA (reference sequence). V was clipped by 0 bases and J by 0 bases; unmatched bases: 3. This CDR3 is built from 15 residues. CDR3 region: CSARDASGSTDTQYF. The DNA for the CDR3 is TGCAGTGCTAGAGATGCTAGCGGAAGCACAGATACGCAGTATTTT.

This clonotype was detected many times. This chain connects TRBV3-1 to TRBJ2-7; a possible D gene is TRBD1 (7 bases). Trimming left V 4 bases short and J 5 bases short, with 9 bases between. The CDR3 runs to 12 residues. Germline V gene sequence: CDR1 LGHDT, CDR2 YNNKEL (reference sequence). CDR3 loop: CASSRGTDEQYF. The CDR3 DNA reads TGTGCCAGCAGCCGCGGGACAGACGAGCAGTACTTC.

This clonotype was seen at least ten times. This rearrangement joins TRBV28 to TRBJ2-7; tentatively, D is TRBD1 (6 bases). CDR3 length equals 16 residues. Germline V gene data show CDR1 as MDHEN and CDR2 as SYDVKM. V gave up 3 bases and J gave up 4 bases, with 19 bases separating them. The CDR3 protein is CASSLAPRDTEYEQYF. CDR3 nucleotides: TGTGCCAGCAGTTTGGCGCCTCGGGACACCGAATACGAGCAGTACTTC.

This chain uses TRBV4-3 with TRBJ2-3; 14 bases are shared with TRBD2. The CDR3 is 15 residues long. Germline CDR1 LGHNA, CDR2 YSLEER. V trimming: 7 bases; J trimming: 3 bases; junction bases outside the gene matches: 3. The CDR3 spells CASTRTSGRTDTQYF. The CDR3 DNA reads TGCGCCAGCACCCGGACTAGCGGGAGGACAGATACGCAGTATTTT.

Only a few counts were recorded for this clonotype. The J gene is TRBJ1-1, the V gene TRBV30; D might be TRBD1 (6 bases). CDR3 length equals 13 residues. V was shortened by 3 bases and J by 7 bases, with 15 bases between the two germline ends. The germline CDR1 and CDR2 sequences are GTSNPN and SVGIG (reference sequence). The CDR3 DNA sequence: TGTGCCTGGAGCGACGACCCAGGGGTTGAAGCTTTCTTT. Amino acid sequence: CAWSDDPGVEAFF.

There are many counts of this clonotype. This chain joins TRBV24-1 and TRBJ2-1; 8 bases are a match to TRBD2. This CDR3 has 16 residues. In germline, CDR1 is KGHDR, CDR2 SFDVKD. V shed 6 bases and J 0 bases; nucleotides not matched to a gene: 6. CDR3 nucleotide sequence: TGTGCCACCAGTTCCTACGCGGGAGGCTCCTACAATGAGCAGTTCTTC. This translates into CATSSYAGGSYNEQFF.

This rearrangement joins TRBV7-2 to TRBJ2-3; D unclear. The CDR3 extends over 13 amino acids. V lost 1 base and J lost 10, with 12 bases in between. Germline CDR1 reads SGHTA; CDR2 reads FQGNSA. CDR3 protein: CASSLDYKTPQYF. The CDR3 DNA reads TGTGCCAGCAGCTTAGATTACAAAACCCCGCAGTATTTT.

The table lists this clonotype with many counts. This sequence joins TRBV29-1 and TRBJ1-2, with unresolved D. CDR3 length equals 12 residues. Per the germline V gene, CDR1 is SQVTM and CDR2 is ANQGSEA. Trimming removed 5 bases at V and 3 bases at J, with 10 bases between. CDR3 sequence: CSVLQVDYGYTF. The DNA for the CDR3 is TGCAGCGTTCTCCAAGTCGACTATGGCTACACCTTC.

This clonotype was picked up many times. The V call is TRBV12-3 or TRBV12-4, the J call TRBJ1-5, with 8 bases aligning to TRBD1. V shed 8 bases and J 4 bases; nucleotides not matched to a gene: 4. This CDR3 is built from 13 residues. CDR3 loop: CASQGTGNQPQHF. CDR3 nucleotide sequence: TGTGCCAGCCAGGGGACAGGAAATCAGCCCCAGCATTTT.

This clonotype was seen repeatedly, ten times or more. The J gene is TRBJ2-3, the V gene TRBV12-3 or TRBV12-4; 7 nucleotides line up with TRBD1. The V segment lost 7 bases and the J segment 1 base; nucleotides outside the gene matches: 2. The CDR3 runs to 13 residues. The CDR3 spells CASKGQGTDTQYF. For the CDR3, the DNA is TGTGCCAGCAAAGGACAGGGCACAGATACGCAGTATTTT.

This clonotype was observed many times. V is TRBV7-3 and J is TRBJ2-1; possible D gene TRBD1, 5 bases. Looked up from germline, CDR1 is SGHTA and CDR2 is FQGTGA. The CDR3 loop spans 14 amino acids. Trimming pared 2 bases from V and 8 bases from J, leaving 13 bases between. This chain's CDR3 is CASSLSPGSYEQFF. The CDR3, as DNA: TGTGCCAGCAGCTTATCTCCAGGGTCCTATGAGCAGTTCTTC. The full variable domain, in which reference TRBV7-3 and TRBJ2-1 provide the parts outside the CDR3, is GAGVSQTPSNKVTEKGKYVELRCDPISGHTALYWYRQSLGQGPEFLIYFQGTGAADDSGLPNDRFFAVRPEGSVSTLKIQRTERGDSAVYLCASSLSPGSYEQFFGPGTRLTVL.

The rearrangement joins TRBV4-3 to TRBJ2-7; no clear D. Trimming shortened V by 4 bases and J by 2 bases, and 15 bases separated the two germline ends. The CDR3 is 15 residues long. Germline CDR1 and CDR2: LGHNA and YSLEER. Written as DNA, the CDR3 is TGCGCCAGCAGCCGCTCTGGGATAGTCCCCTACGAGCAGTACTTC. It is translated as CASSRSGIVPYEQYF.

Ten or more counts support this clonotype. The chain employs TRBV7-2 and TRBJ2-7, with D possibly TRBD1 on 6 matching bases. V was pared by 6 bases and J by 2 bases, with 14 bases between. From germline, CDR1 is SGHTA and CDR2 FQGNSA. The CDR3 covers 14 residues. For the CDR3, the DNA is TGTGCCAGCAGAGTAGGGGGTATTACCTACGAGCAGTACTTC. This translates into CASRVGGITYEQYF. The whole variable domain, remainder taken from reference TRBV7-2 and TRBJ2-7, is GAGVSQSPSNKVTEKGKDVELRCDPISGHTALYWYRQSLGQGLEFLIYFQGNSAPDKSGLPSDRFSAERTGGSVSTLTIQRTQQEDSAVYLCASRVGGITYEQYFGPGTRLTVT.